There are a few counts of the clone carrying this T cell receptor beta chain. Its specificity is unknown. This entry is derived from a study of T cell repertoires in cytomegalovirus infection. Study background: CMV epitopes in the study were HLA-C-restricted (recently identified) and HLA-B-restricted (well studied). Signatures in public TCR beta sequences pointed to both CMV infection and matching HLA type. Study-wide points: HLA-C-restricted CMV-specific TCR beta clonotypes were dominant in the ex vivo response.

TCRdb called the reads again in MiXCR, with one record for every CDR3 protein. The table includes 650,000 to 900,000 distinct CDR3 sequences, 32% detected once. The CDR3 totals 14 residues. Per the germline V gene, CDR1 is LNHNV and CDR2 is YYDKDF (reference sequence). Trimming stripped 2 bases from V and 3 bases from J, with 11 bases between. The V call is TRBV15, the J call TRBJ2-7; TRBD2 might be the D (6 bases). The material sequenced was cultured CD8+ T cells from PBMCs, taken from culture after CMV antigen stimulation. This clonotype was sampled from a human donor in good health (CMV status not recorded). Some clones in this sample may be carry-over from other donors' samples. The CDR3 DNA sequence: TGTGCCACCAGCAGATCGCCGGGGGTCTACGAGCAGTACTTC. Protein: CATSRSPGVYEQYF.